One and the same sample provided the 20 T cell receptor beta chains below, sequenced in a study of blood T cells in healthy people across ages. A J-beta primer mix and a sample-barcoded 5' primer were used in a second PCR of roughly 6 to 12 cycles. TCRdb ran MiXCR on the 5' RACE reads and lists one entry per CDR3 protein. Of about 970,000 distinct CDR3 sequences in the sample, roughly 51% were seen once. Sequencing used blood. The receptors stem from a woman aged 55-75 years in good health.

CDR3 protein: CASSWGAGLNQPQHF. CDR3 bases: TGTGCCAGCAGTTGGGGGGCAGGGCTAAATCAGCCCCAGCATTTT. J is TRBJ1-5 and V is TRBV12-3 or TRBV12-4; D is possibly TRBD1 (6 bases). The CDR3 is 15 amino acids. V lost 4 bases and J 4 bases, leaving 14 bases between the germline ends.

The chain has TRBV21-1 and TRBJ2-5; TRBD1 is taken as the D call from the table, unchecked against the DNA. The J call may not be correct, given that the DNA end is closer to TRBJ2-7. TRBV21-1 is an annotated pseudogene. This CDR3 has 17 amino acids. Written as DNA, the CDR3 is TGTGCCAGCAGAAAAGGGGGGCCGGGACAGCTTTTGTACGAGCAGTACTTC. The encoded protein is CASRKGGPGQLLYEQYF.

The V and J genes are TRBV5-1 and TRBJ2-3, with D possibly TRBD2 on 6 matching bases. The CDR3 contains 15 residues. CDR1 SGHRS and CDR2 YFSETQ come from the germline V gene. V lost 1 base and J 3 bases, leaving 12 bases between the germline ends. DNA of the CDR3: TGCGCCAGCAGCTTGTCAGGAGGGGCGACAGATACGCAGTATTTT. Translating it yields CASSLSGGATDTQYF.

This clonotype has only a few counts. The DNA for the CDR3 is TGTGCCAGCAGCACGGGGCACTACACAGATACGCAGTATTTT. Its translation: CASSTGHYTDTQYF. The chain recombines TRBV11-1 with TRBJ2-3; TRBD1 or TRBD2 may be the D gene (5 bases each). The CDR3 sequence is 14 residues long. Trimming pared 5 bases from V and 2 bases from J, leaving 11 bases between. Germline loops: CDR1 SGHAT, CDR2 FQDESV (reference sequence).

This chain links TRBV12-3 or TRBV12-4 with TRBJ2-1; TRBD1 aligns across 10 bases. This CDR3 is built from 16 residues. V was clipped by 5 bases and J by 4 bases; unmatched bases: 8. The CDR3 nucleotides read TGTGCCAGCAGTACCTTCGACAGGGGGCTTTACAATGAGCAGTTCTTC. This codes for CASSTFDRGLYNEQFF.

This chain's CDR3 is CASGGGSTDTQYF. The DNA for the CDR3 is TGTGCTAGTGGGGGGGGGAGCACAGATACGCAGTATTTT. V usage is TRBV12-5 and J usage is TRBJ2-3; 7 bases fit TRBD2. From germline, CDR1 is LGHNT and CDR2 FRNRAP. The J segment lost 0 bases and the V segment lost 6 bases, leaving 0 bases of the junction unmatched. This CDR3 contains 13 residues.

This clonotype was recorded a few times. The chain recombines TRBV4-1 with TRBJ2-7, with a tentative D call TRBD2 (7 bases). Germline CDR1 reads MGHRA; CDR2 reads YSYEKL. The CDR3 runs 17 residues. V dropped 3 bases and J dropped 0 bases, with 18 bases sitting between them. CDR3 sequence reads: CASSHLGGQASSYEQYF. The CDR3 DNA follows: TGCGCCAGCAGCCACCTCGGGGGGCAGGCCAGCTCCTACGAGCAGTACTTC.

This clonotype was observed a handful of times. V usage is TRBV29-1 and J usage is TRBJ2-5; 8 positions match TRBD1. CDR1 and CDR2 (germline): SQVTM, ANQGSEA. J gave up 11 bases and V 7 bases, and 6 bases lay outside the gene matches. The CDR3 has 10 amino acids. CDR3 loop: CSADREEQYF. CDR3 bases: TGCAGCGCGGACAGGGAAGAGCAGTACTTC.

The rearrangement links TRBV27 to TRBJ1-6; tentatively, D is TRBD1 (5 bases). The germline V gene encodes CDR1 MNHEY and CDR2 SMNVEV (reference sequence). This CDR3 is 13 amino acids long. V lost 2 bases to trimming and J lost 12 bases, with 11 bases between them. The CDR3 loop is CASSLAGQRPLHF. The CDR3, as DNA: TGTGCCAGCAGTTTAGCAGGGCAACGACCCCTCCACTTT.

This chain links TRBV27 with TRBJ2-1; the match to TRBD2 covers 7 bases. Germline V gene lookup returns CDR1 MNHEY and CDR2 SMNVEV (reference sequence). This CDR3 has 15 amino acids. Unmatched junction bases numbered 11, after V lost 9 bases and J lost 3 bases. The CDR3 region is CASLLRTGGYNEQFF. For the CDR3, the DNA is TGTGCCAGTCTCCTGAGGACGGGAGGCTACAATGAGCAGTTCTTC.

V gene TRBV20-1 combines with J gene TRBJ2-3; D perhaps matches TRBD2 (5 bases). The CDR3 is made up of 14 amino acids. The V gene lost 5 bases and the J gene lost 6 bases, with 18 bases spanning the gap. The germline V gene encodes CDR1 DFQATT and CDR2 SNEGSKA (reference sequence). DNA of the CDR3: TGCAGTGCTGAGGGCTACCGATCTACTGATACGCAGTATTTT. Translated, it gives CSAEGYRSTDTQYF.

V usage is TRBV4-2 and J usage is TRBJ2-4, with 11 bases lining up with TRBD2. The V segment lost 4 bases and the J segment 13 bases; nucleotides outside the gene matches: 18. The CDR3 is 17 amino acids. Per the germline V gene, CDR1 is LGHNA and CDR2 is YNFKEQ. The CDR3 region is CASSRGLAGSSYNEQYF. CDR3 DNA sequence: TGTGCCAGCAGCCGTGGACTAGCGGGTAGCTCCTACAATGAGCAGTACTTC.

The V call is TRBV24-1, the J call TRBJ2-3; the match to TRBD1 covers 12 bases. The CDR3 sequence is 16 residues long. Germline CDR1 reads KGHDR; CDR2 reads SFDVKD. The junction had 9 bases not matched to a gene; V was cut back by 1 base and J by 11 bases. CDR3 loop: CATSDFAGTGGKMQYF. The CDR3 DNA follows: TGTGCCACCAGTGATTTCGCCGGGACAGGGGGCAAGATGCAGTATTTT.

The V and J genes are TRBV4-2 and TRBJ2-1; maybe TRBD2 (5 bases). Between the trimmed V and J ends, which lost 2 bases and 1 base, there was a span of 24 bases. Germline CDR1 and CDR2: LGHNA and YNFKEQ. The CDR3 is 20 amino acids. CDR3 in DNA: TGTGCCAGCAGCCAAAACATTGGCCGGGCCTGGGAGTCTTCCTACAATGAGCAGTTCTTC. It yields the protein CASSQNIGRAWESSYNEQFF.

This chain joins TRBV2 and TRBJ2-7; D remains unclear. Germline-derived CDR1 and CDR2 are SNHLY and FYNNEI. V was clipped by 4 bases and J by 6 bases, with 10 bases between them. This CDR3 contains 12 residues. CDR3 sequence: CASSVRPAEQYF. In DNA, the CDR3 is TGTGCCAGCAGTGTGCGACCAGCCGAGCAGTACTTC.

On this clonotype: A much larger clonotype is one base distant, so this may be a read error. This chain joins TRBV5-1 and TRBJ2-5, with D hard to call. Trimming removed 0 bases at V and 11 bases at J, with 20 bases between. Germline V gene data show CDR1 as SGHRS and CDR2 as YFSETQ. The CDR3 runs 15 residues. CDR3 amino acids: CASSLALEWETAQYF. CDR3 coding DNA: TGCGCCAGCAGCTTGGCCCTCGAATGGGAAACCGCGCAGTACTTC.

This sequence joins TRBV18 and TRBJ2-3; 9 positions agree with TRBD1. Per the germline V gene, CDR1 is KGHSH and CDR2 is LQKENI. The length of the CDR3 is 15 residues. The V segment lost 4 bases and the J segment 3 bases; nucleotides outside the gene matches: 5. CDR3 DNA: TGTGCCAGCTCACTCCGGGACAGGGAAACAGATACGCAGTATTTT. This codes for CASSLRDRETDTQYF.

This clonotype has just one count. Sequence at one end of the junction differs from germline and may be a read error. The rearrangement links TRBV7-9 to TRBJ1-1; tentative D call: TRBD1 (6 bases). The CDR3 totals 15 residues. Germline V gene sequence: CDR1 SEHNR, CDR2 FQNEAQ (reference sequence). The CDR3 region has the DNA TGTGTCAGCACCACTTACAGGGCGGGGTTCACTGAAGCTTTCTTT. Its translation: CVSTTYRAGFTEAFF.

This clonotype turned up a few times. The chain carries TRBV12-3 or TRBV12-4 and TRBJ2-5; a weak D match, TRBD1 (5 bases). Deletions cut 5 bases from V and 1 base from J, with 20 bases between. This CDR3 comprises 17 residues. CDR3 nucleotides: TGTGCCAGCAGTCCAAATTCACAGGTGAAAGGCCAAGAGACCCAGTACTTC. Translation: CASSPNSQVKGQETQYF.

This chain links TRBV30 with TRBJ2-7, with 7 bases matching TRBD1. Germline lookup yields CDR1 GTSNPN and CDR2 SVGIG (reference sequence). The trim removed 5 bases at V and 0 bases at J, leaving 4 bases unmatched. The CDR3 runs to 13 residues. CDR3 coding DNA: TGTGCCTGGGTCCGGGACAGCTCCTACGAGCAGTACTTC. Translated, it gives CAWVRDSSYEQYF.